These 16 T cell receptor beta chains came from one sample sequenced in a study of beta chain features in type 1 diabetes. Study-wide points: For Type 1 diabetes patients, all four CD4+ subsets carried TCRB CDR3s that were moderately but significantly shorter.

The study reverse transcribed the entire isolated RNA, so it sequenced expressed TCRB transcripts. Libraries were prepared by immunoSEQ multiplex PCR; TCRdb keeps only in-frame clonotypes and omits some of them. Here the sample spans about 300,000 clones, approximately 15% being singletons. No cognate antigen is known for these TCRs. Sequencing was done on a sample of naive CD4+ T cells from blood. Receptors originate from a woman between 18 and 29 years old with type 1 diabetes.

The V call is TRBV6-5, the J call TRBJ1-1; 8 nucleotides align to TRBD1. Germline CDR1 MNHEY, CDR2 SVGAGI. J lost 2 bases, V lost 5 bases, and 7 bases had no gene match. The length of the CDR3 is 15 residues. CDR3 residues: CASSNGQGGNTEAFF. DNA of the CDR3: TGTGCCAGCAGTAACGGACAGGGAGGCAACACTGAAGCTTTCTTT.

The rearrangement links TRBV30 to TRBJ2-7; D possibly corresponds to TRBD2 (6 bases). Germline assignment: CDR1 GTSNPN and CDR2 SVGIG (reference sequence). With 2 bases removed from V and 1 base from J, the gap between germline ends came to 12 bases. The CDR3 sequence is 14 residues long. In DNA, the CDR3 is TGTGCCTGGAGTCTTGGAGGGCCTTCCTACGAGCAGTACTTC. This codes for CAWSLGGPSYEQYF.

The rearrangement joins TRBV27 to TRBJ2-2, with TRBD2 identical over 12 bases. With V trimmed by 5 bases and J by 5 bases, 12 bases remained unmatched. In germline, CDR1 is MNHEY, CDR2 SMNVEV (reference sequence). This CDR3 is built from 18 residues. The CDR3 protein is CASSRKPQTSGSTGELFF. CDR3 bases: TGTGCCAGCAGTCGAAAACCTCAGACTAGCGGGAGTACCGGGGAGCTGTTTTTT.

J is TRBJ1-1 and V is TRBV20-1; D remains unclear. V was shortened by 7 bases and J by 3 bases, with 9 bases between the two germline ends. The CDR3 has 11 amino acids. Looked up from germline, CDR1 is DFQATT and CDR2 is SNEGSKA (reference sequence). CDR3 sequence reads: CSVTRDTEAFF. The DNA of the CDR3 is TGCAGTGTCACCCGAGACACTGAAGCTTTCTTT.

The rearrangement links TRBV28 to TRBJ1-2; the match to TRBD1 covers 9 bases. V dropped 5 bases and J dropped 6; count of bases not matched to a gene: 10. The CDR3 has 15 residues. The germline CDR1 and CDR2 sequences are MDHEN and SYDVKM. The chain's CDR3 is CASSIGGTGRDGYTF. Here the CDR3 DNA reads TGTGCCAGCAGTATAGGCGGGACAGGGCGGGATGGCTACACCTTC.

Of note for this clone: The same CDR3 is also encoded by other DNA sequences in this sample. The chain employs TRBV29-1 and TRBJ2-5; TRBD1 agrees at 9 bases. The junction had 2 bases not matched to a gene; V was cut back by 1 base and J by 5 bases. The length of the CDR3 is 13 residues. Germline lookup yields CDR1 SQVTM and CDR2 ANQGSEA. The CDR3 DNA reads TGCAGCGTTGAAGGACAGGGGGGGGAGACCCAGTACTTC. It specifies CSVEGQGGETQYF. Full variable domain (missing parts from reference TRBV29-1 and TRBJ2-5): SAVISQKPSRDICQRGTSLTIQCQVDSQVTMMFWYRQQPGQSLTLIATANQGSEATYESGFVIDKFPISRPNLTFSTLTVSNMSPEDSSIYLCSVEGQGGETQYFGPGTRLLVL.

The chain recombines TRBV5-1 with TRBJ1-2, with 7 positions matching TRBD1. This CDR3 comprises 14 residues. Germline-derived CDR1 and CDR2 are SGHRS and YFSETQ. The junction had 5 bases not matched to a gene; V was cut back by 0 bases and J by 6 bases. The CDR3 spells CASSLVAGGHGYTF. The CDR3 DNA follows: TGCGCCAGCAGCTTGGTGGCAGGGGGTCATGGCTACACCTTC.

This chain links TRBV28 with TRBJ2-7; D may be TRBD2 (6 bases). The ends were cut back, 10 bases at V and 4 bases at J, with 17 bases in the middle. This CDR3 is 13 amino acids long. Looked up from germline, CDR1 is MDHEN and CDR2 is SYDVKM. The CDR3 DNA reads TGTGCCACATACCTAGGGGCGGGATACGAGCAGTACTTC. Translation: CATYLGAGYEQYF.

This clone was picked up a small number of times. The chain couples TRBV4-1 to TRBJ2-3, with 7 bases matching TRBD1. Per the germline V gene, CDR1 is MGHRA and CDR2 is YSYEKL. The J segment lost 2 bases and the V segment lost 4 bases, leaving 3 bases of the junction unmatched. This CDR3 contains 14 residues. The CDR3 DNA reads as TGCGCCAGCAGCCTCGGGACAGCCACAGATACGCAGTATTTT. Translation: CASSLGTATDTQYF.

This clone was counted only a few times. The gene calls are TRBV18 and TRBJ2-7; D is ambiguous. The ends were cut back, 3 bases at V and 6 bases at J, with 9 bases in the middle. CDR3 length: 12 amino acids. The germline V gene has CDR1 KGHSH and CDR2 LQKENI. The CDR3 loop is CASSPDMVEQYF. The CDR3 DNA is TGTGCCAGCTCACCCGACATGGTCGAGCAGTACTTC.

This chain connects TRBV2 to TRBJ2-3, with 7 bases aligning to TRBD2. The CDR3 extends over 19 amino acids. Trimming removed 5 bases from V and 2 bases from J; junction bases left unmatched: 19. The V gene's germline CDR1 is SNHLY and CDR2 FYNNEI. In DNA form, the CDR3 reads TGTGCCAGCAGTCCCTTGGTTACGCGGGAGAGACGCCTCACAGATACGCAGTATTTT. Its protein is CASSPLVTRERRLTDTQYF.

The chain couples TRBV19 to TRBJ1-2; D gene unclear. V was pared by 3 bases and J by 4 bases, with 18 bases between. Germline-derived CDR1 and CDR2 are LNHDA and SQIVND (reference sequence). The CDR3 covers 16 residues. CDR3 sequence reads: CASSIGWYRKFYGYTF. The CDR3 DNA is TGTGCCAGTAGTATTGGGTGGTACAGAAAATTCTATGGCTACACCTTC.

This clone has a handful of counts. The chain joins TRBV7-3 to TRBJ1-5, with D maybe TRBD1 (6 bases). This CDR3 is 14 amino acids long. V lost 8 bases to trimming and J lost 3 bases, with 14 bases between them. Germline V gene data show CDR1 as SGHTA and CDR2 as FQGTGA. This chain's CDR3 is CASQEQGFNQPQHF. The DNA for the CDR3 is TGTGCCAGCCAGGAACAGGGTTTCAATCAGCCCCAGCATTTT.

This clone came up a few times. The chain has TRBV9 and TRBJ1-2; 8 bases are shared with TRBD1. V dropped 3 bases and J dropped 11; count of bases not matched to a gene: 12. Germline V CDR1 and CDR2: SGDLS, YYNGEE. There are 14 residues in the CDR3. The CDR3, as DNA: TGTGCCAGCAGCGCCCACGGACAGGGAATCCGGTACACCTTC. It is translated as CASSAHGQGIRYTF.

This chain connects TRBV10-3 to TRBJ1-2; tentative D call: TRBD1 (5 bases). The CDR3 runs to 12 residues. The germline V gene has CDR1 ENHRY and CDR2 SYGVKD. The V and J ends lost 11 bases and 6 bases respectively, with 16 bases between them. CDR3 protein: CASGGARDGYTF. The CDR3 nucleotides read TGTGCCTCCGGCGGGGCAAGGGATGGCTACACCTTC.

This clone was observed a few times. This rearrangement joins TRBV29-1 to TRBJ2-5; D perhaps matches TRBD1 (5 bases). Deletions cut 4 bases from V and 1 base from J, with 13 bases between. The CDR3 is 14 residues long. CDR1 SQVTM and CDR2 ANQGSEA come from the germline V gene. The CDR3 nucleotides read TGCAGCGTTGCGCAGGGAAGAGGCCAAGAGACCCAGTACTTC. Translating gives CSVAQGRGQETQYF.